This T cell receptor (beta chain) was recovered during a study of T cell responses to AZD1222 COVID-19 vaccine. General study results and limits: Vaccine-associated CD4 TCRs ranged over spike, dominating at 160-218 and 743-854. AZD1222 recipients seropositive at baseline numbered only five to seven. Reportedly, nearly half of unique spike TCRs recognized epitopes outside B.1.351/B.1.1.7 mutations.

On this clone itself: What it binds is unknown.

Repertoires were generated with immunoSEQ multiplex PCR, while TCRdb's copy carries only in-frame clones and drops some. In the table there are 100,000 to 120,000 clones, about 88% of which are singletons. V lost 3 bases and J lost 8, with 13 bases in between. The CDR3 covers 13 residues. Germline lookup yields CDR1 KGHSH and CDR2 LQKENI. This TCR derives from an adult in good health. The source material was peripheral blood, sampled on day 0 of AZD1222 vaccination. The J gene is TRBJ1-2, the V gene TRBV18, with a possible D match to TRBD1 (6 bases). CDR3 sequence (DNA): TGTGCCAGCTCACCTTCGGACAGCCGCGGCTACACCTTC. Its translation: CASSPSDSRGYTF.